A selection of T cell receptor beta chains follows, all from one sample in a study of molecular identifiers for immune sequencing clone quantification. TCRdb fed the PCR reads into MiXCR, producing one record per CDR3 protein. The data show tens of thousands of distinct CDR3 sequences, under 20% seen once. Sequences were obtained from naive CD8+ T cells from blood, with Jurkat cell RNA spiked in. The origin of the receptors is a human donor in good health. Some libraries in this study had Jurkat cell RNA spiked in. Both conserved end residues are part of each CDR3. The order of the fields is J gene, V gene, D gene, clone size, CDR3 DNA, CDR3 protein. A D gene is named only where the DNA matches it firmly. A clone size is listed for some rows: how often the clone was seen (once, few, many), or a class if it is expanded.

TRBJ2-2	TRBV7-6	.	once	TGTGCCAGCAGCGTACCCCGGGACTCGGCCACCGGGGAGCTGTTTTTT	CASSVPRDSATGELFF
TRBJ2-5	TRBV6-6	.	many	TGTGCCAGCAGTTACTCGAACAGTTACGCCAGTCCAGGGACCCAGTACTTC	CASSYSNSYASPGTQYF
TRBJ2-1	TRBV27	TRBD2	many	TGTGCCAGCAGTTCTATAGCGGGAGGGGTCAATGAGCAGTTCTTC	CASSSIAGGVNEQFF
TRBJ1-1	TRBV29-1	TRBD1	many	TGCAGCGTTGAAGCCGGGACAGGGGTCACTGAAGCTTTCTTT	CSVEAGTGVTEAFF
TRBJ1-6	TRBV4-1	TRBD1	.	TGCGCCAGCAGCCAACGCCCTCCGGGACAGGTTCAACCAGGGGGGAATTCACCCCTCCACTTT	CASSQRPPGQVQPGGNSPLHF
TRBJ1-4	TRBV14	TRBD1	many	TGTGCCAGCAGCCAATCCAGGGGGCGCGGTGAAAAACTGTTTTTT	CASSQSRGRGEKLFF
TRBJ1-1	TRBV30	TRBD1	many	TGTGCCTGGACACGGGACAGACCTGAAGCTTTCTTT	CAWTRDRPEAFF
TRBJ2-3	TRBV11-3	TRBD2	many	TGTGCCAGCAGCCCGACTAGCGGCTTCACAGATACGCAGTATTTT	CASSPTSGFTDTQYF
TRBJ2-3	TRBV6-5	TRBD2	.	TGTGCCAGCAGTTCTCTAGCGGAAGCAGATACGCAGTATTTT	CASSSLAEADTQYF
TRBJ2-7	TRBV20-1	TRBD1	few	TGCAGTGCTAGGGGGACAGGGGACTACGAGCAGTACTTC	CSARGTGDYEQYF
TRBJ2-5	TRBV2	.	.	TGTGCCAGCAGTGGAAGACTTTTTTACTTC	CASSGRLFYF
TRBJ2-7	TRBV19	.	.	TGTGCCAGTAGTACAGGCCAATCCTACGAACAGTACTTC	CASSTGQSYEQYF
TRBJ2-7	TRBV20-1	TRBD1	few	TGCAGTGCTAGGGGGGACAGAGCCTACGAGCAGTACTTC	CSARGDRAYEQYF
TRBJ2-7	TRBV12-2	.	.	TGTGCAAGTCGCTTGGGGGGACTAGCGGACAACTACGAGCAGTACTTC	CASRLGGLADNYEQYF
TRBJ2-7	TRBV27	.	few	TGTGCCAGCAGCCTACAGGGTTATCCCTCCTACGAGCAGTACTTC	CASSLQGYPSYEQYF
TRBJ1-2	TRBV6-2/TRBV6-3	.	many	TGTGCCAGCAGTTACGGTGGCGGCTACACCTTC	CASSYGGGYTF
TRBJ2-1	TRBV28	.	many	TGTGCCAGCAGCCTCAGACACCTTCCGTACAATGAGCAGTTCTTC	CASSLRHLPYNEQFF
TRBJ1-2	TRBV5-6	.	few	TGTGCCAGCAGAGACATGGTTTCGTATGGCTACACCTTC	CASRDMVSYGYTF
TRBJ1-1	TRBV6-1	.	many	TGTGCCAGCAGTGGCTTTGGTTCATACGACGTGAACACTGAAGCTTTCTTT	CASSGFGSYDVNTEAFF
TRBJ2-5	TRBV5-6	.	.	TGTGCCAGCAGCTTGGCGGGAGTGGACGAGACCCAGTACTTC	CASSLAGVDETQYF
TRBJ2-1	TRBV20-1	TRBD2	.	TGCAGTGCTACCCCGGTCACTAGCGGACTGAATGAGCAGTTCTTC	CSATPVTSGLNEQFF
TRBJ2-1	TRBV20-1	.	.	TGCTGTGCTGTCGACAGCAGCTCCTACAATGAGCAGTTCTTC	CCAVDSSSYNEQFF